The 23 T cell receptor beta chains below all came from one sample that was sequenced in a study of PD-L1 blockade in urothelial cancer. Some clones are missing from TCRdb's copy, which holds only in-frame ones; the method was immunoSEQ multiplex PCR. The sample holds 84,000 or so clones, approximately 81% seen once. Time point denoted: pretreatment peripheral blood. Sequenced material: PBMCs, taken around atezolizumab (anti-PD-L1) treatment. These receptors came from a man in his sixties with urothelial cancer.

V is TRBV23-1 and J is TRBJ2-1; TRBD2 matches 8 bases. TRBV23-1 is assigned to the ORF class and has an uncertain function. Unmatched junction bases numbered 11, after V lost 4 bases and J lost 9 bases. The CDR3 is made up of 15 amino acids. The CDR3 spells CASSRRLAGPVEQFF. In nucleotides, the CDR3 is TGCGCCAGCAGTCGAAGGCTAGCGGGCCCCGTTGAGCAGTTCTTC.

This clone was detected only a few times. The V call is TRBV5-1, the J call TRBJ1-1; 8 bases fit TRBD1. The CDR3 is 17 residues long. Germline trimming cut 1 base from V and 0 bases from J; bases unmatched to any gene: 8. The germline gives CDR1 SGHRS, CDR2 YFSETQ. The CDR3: CASSLYRGGSMNTEAFF. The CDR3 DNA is TGCGCCAGCAGCTTGTACAGGGGGGGCTCCATGAACACTGAAGCTTTCTTT.

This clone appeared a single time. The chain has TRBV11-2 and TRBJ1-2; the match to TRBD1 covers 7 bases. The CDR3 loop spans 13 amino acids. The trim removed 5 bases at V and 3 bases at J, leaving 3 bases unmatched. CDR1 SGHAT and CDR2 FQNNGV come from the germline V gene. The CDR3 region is CASSPGQDYGYTF. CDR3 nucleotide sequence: TGTGCCAGCAGCCCAGGACAGGACTATGGCTACACCTTC.

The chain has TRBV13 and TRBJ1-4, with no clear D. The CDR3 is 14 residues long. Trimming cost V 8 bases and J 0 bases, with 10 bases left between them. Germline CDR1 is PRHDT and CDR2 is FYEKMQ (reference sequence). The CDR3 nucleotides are TGTGCCAGCGCCAGGTTCACAACTAATGAAAAACTGTTTTTT. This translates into CASARFTTNEKLFF.

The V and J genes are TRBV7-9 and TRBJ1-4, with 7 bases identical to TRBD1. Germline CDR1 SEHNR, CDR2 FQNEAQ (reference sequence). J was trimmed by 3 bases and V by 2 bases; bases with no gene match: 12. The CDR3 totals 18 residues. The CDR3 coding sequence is TGTGCCAGCAGCTTAAAGTTCTCGGAGGGACAGCCTAATGAAAAACTGTTTTTT. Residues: CASSLKFSEGQPNEKLFF.

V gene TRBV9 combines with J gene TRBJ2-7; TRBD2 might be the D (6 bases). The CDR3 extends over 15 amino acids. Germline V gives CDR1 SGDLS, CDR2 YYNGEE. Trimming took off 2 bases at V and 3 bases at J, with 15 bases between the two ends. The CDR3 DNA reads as TGTGCCAGCAGCGTCTCCCCTGCGGGGCACTACGAGCAGTACTTC. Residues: CASSVSPAGHYEQYF.

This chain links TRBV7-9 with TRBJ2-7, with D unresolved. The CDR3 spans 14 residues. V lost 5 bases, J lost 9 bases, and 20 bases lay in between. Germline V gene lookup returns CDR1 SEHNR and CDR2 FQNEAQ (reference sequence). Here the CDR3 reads CASSPRAQHPAQYF. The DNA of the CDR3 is TGTGCCAGCAGCCCCCGCGCACAGCATCCCGCGCAGTACTTC.

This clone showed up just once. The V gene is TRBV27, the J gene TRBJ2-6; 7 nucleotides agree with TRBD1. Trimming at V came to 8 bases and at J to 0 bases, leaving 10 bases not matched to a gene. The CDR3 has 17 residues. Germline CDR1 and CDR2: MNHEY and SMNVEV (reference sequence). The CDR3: CASGYGTAYSGANVLTF. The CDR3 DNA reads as TGTGCCAGCGGATACGGGACAGCCTACTCTGGGGCCAACGTCCTGACTTTC. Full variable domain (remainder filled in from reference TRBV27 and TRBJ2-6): EAQVTQNPRYLITVTGKKLTVTCSQNMNHEYMSWYRQDPGLGLRQIYYSMNVEVTDKGDVPEGYKVSRKEKRNFPLILESPSPNQTSLYFCASGYGTAYSGANVLTFGAGSRLTVL.

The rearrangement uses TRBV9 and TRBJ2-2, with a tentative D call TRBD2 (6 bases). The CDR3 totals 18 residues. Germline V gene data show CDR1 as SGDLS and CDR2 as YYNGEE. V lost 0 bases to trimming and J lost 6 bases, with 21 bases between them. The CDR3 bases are TGTGCCAGCAGCGTAGGCGACGGGAGTCCGCGTGGGGCCGGGGAGCTGTTTTTT. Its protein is CASSVGDGSPRGAGELFF.

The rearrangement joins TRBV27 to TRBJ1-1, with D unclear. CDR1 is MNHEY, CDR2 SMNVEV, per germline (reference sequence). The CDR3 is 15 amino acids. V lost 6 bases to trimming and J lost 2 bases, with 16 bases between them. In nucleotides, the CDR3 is TGTGCCAGCAGCCCTAGCTGGACCGAAAACACTGAAGCTTTCTTT. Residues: CASSPSWTENTEAFF.

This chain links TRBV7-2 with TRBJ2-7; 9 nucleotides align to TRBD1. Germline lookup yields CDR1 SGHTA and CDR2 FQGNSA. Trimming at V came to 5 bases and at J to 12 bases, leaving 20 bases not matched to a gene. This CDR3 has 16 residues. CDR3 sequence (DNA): TGTGCCAGCAGCCCCCTCCTGGGGACAGGGACATACGTTGGGTACTTC. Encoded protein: CASSPLLGTGTYVGYF.

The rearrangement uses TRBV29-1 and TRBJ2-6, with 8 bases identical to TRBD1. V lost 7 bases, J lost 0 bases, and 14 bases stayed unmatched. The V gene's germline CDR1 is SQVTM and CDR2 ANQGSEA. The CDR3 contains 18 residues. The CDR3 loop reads CSAAGTGLLSSGANVLTF. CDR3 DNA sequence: TGCAGCGCCGCCGGGACAGGACTCCTAAGCTCTGGGGCCAACGTCCTGACTTTC.

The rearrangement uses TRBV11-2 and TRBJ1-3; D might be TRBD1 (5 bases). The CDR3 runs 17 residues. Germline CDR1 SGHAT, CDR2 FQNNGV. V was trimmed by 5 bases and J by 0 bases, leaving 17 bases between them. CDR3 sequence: CASSQPQGTVSGNTIYF. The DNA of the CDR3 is TGTGCCAGCAGCCAACCCCAGGGAACCGTCTCTGGAAACACCATATATTTT. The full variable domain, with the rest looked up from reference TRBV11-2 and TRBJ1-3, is EAGVAQSPRYKIIEKRQSVAFWCNPISGHATLYWYQQILGQGPKLLIQFQNNGVVDDSQLPKDRFSAERLKGVDSTLKIQPAKLEDSAVYLCASSQPQGTVSGNTIYFGEGSWLTVV.

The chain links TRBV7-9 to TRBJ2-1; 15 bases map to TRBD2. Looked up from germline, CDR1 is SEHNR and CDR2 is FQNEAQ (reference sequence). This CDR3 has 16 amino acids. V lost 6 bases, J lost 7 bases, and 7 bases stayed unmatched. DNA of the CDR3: TGTGCCAGCAGTTTAACCGGACTAGCGGGAGGGAATGAGCAGTTCTTC. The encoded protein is CASSLTGLAGGNEQFF.

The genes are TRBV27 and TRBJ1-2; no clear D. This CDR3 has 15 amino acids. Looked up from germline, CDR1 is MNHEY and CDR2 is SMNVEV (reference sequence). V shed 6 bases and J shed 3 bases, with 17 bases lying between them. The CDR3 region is CASRRHPLNYYGYTF. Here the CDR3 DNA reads TGTGCCAGCAGAAGACATCCCCTAAACTACTATGGCTACACCTTC.

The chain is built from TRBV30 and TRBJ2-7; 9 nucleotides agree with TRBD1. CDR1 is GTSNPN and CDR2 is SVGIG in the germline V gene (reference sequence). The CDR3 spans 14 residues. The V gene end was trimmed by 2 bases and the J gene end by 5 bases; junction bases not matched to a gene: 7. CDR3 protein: CAWSKGQGLHEQYF. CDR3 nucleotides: TGTGCCTGGAGTAAAGGACAGGGGTTACACGAGCAGTACTTC. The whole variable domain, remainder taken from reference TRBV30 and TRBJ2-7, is SQTIHQWPATLVQPVGSPLSLECTVEGTSNPNLYWYRQAAGRGLQLLFYSVGIGQISSEVPQNLSASRPQDRQFILSSKKLLLSDSGFYLCAWSKGQGLHEQYFGPGTRLTVT.

CDR3 loop: CASRLAGGENIQYF. The CDR3 DNA follows: TGCGCCAGCAGACTAGCGGGGGGCGAAAACATTCAGTACTTC. The rearrangement joins TRBV5-1 to TRBJ2-4; 12 bases agree with TRBD2. The germline V gene encodes CDR1 SGHRS and CDR2 YFSETQ. This CDR3 is 14 amino acids long. The V and J ends lost 5 bases and 5 bases, in that order; junction bases with no gene match: 2.

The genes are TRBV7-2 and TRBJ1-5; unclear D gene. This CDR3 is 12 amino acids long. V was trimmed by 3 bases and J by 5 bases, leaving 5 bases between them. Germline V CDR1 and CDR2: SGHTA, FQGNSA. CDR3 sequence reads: CASSFSYQPQHF. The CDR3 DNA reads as TGTGCCAGCAGCTTCAGTTATCAGCCCCAGCATTTT.

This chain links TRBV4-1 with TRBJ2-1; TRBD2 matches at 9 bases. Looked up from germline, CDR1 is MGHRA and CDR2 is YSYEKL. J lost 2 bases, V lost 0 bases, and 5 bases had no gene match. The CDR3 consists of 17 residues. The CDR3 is CASSQEAGLAPYNEQFF. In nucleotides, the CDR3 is TGCGCCAGCAGCCAAGAGGCTGGACTAGCGCCCTACAATGAGCAGTTCTTC.

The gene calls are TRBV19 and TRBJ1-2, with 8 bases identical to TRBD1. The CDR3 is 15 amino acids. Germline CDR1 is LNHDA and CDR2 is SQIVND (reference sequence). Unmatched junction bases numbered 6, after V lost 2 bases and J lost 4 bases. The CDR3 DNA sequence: TGTGCCAGTAGTATACCCGGACAGGGAAGCTATGGCTACACCTTC. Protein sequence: CASSIPGQGSYGYTF.

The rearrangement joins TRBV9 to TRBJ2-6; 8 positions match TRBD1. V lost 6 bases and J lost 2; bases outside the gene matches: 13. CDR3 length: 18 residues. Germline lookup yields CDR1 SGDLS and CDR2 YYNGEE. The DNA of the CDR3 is TGTGCCAGCAATCGTCAACAGGGGGTAGTGACTGGGGCCAACGTCCTGACTTTC. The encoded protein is CASNRQQGVVTGANVLTF.

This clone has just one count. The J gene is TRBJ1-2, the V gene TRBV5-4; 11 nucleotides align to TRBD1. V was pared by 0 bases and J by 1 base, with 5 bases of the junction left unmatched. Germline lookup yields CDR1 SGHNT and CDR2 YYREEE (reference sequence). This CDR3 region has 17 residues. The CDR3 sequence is CASSLAAGQGDNYGYTF. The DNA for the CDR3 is TGTGCCAGCAGCTTGGCCGCGGGACAGGGGGATAACTATGGCTACACCTTC.

The CDR3 nucleotides are TGTGCCAGCAGTTACCAGGCAGGGGGAGGCAAAAACATTCAGTACTTC. This sequence encodes CASSYQAGGGKNIQYF. The V and J genes are TRBV6-5 and TRBJ2-4; a possible D gene is TRBD1 (7 bases). Trimming took off 2 bases at V and 3 bases at J, with 14 bases between the two ends. The CDR3 contains 16 residues. In germline, CDR1 is MNHEY, CDR2 SVGAGI.